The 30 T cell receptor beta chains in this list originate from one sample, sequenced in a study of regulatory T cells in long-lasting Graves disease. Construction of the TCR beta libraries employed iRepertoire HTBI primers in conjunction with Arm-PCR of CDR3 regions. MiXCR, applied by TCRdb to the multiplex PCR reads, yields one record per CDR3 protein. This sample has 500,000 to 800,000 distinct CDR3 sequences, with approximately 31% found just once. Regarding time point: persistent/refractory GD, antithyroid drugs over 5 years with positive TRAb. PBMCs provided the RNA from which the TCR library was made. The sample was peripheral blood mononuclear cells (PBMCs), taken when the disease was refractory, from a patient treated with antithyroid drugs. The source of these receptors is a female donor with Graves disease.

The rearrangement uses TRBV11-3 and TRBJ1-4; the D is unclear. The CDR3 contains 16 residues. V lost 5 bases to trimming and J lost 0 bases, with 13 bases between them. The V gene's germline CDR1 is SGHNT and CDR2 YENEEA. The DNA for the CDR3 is TGTGCCAGCAGCCCCGGACCGCCTTCAACTAATGAAAAACTGTTTTTT. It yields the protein CASSPGPPSTNEKLFF.

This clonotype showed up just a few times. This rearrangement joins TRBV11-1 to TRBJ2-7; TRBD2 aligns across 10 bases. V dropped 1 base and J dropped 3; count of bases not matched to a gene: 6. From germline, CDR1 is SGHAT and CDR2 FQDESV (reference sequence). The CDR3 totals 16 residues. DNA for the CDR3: TGTGCCAGCAGCTTAGTCCGGGCTAGCGGGAGCTACGAGCAGTACTTC. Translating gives CASSLVRASGSYEQYF. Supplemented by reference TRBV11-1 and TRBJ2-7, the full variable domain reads EAEVAQSPRYKITEKSQAVAFWCDPISGHATLYWYRQILGQGPELLVQFQDESVVDDSQLPKDRFSAERLKGVDSTLKIQPAELGDSAMYLCASSLVRASGSYEQYFGPGTRLTVT.

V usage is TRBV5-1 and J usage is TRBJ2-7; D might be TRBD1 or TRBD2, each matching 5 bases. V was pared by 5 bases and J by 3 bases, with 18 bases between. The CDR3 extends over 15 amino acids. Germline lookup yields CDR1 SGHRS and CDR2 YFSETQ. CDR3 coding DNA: TGCGCCAGCAGGAGTATCGAGGGGCGTTTCTACGAGCAGTACTTC. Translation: CASRSIEGRFYEQYF.

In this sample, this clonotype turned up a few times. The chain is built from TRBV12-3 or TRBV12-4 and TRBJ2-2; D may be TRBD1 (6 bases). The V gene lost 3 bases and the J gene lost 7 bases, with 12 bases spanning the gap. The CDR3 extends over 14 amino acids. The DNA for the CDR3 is TGTGCCAGCAGTTTCGACAGGTGGAGCGGGGAGCTGTTTTTT. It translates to CASSFDRWSGELFF.

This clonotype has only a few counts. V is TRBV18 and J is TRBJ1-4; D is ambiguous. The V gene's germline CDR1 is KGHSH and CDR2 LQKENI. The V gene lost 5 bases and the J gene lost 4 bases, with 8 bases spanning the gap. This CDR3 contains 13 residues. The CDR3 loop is CASSTGINEKLFF. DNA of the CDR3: TGTGCCAGCTCAACTGGGATTAATGAAAAACTGTTTTTT.

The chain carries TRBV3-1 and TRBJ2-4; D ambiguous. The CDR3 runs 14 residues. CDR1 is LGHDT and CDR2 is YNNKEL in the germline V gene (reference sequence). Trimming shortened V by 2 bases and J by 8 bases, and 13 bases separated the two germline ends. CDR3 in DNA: TGTGCCAGCAGCCAACGTATGGGAAGGGACATTCAGTACTTC. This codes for CASSQRMGRDIQYF.

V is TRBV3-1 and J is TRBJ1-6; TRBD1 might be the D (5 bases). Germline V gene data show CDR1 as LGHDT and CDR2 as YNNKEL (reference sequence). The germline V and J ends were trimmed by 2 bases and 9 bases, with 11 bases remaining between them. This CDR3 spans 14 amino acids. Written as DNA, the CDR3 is TGTGCCAGCAGCCAAATTGGGGGACTTTCACCCCTCCACTTT. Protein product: CASSQIGGLSPLHF.

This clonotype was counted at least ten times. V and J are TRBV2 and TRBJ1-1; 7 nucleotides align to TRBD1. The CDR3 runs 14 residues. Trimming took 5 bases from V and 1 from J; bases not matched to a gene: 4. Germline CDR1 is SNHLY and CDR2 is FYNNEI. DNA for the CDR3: TGTGCCAGCAGTTACCGACAGGGGAACACTGAAGCTTTCTTT. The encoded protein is CASSYRQGNTEAFF. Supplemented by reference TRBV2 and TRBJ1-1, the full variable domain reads EPEVTQTPSHQVTQMGQEVILRCVPISNHLYFYWYRQILGQKVEFLVSFYNNEISEKSEIFDDQFSVERPDGSNFTLKIRSTKLEDSAMYFCASSYRQGNTEAFFGQGTRLTVV.

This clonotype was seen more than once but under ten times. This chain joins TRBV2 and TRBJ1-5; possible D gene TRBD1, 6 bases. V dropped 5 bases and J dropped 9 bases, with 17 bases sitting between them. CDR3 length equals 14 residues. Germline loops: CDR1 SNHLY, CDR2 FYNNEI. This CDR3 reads CASSPGTNDRPQHF. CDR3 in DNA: TGTGCCAGCAGTCCCGGGACAAACGATCGGCCCCAGCATTTT.

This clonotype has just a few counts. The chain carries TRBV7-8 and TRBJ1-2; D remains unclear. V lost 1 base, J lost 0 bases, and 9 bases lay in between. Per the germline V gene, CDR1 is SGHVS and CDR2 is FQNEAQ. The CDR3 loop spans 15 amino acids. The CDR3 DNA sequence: TGTGCCAGCAGCTTAGATGGCGGGGCTAACTATGGCTACACCTTC. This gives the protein CASSLDGGANYGYTF.

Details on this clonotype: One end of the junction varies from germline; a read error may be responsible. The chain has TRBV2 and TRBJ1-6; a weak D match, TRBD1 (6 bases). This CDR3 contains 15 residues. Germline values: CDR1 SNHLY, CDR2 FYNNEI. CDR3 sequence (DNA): TGTGGCAGCAGTCCCCGGACAGACAATAATTCACCCCTCCACTTT. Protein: CGSSPRTDNNSPLHF.

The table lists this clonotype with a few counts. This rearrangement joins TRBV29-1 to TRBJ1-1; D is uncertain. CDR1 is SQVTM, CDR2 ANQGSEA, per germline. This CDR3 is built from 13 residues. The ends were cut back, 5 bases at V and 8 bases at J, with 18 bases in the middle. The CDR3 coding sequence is TGCAGCGTTCCTCGGAGAGGGCAAGGGGAAGCTTTCTTT. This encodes CSVPRRGQGEAFF.

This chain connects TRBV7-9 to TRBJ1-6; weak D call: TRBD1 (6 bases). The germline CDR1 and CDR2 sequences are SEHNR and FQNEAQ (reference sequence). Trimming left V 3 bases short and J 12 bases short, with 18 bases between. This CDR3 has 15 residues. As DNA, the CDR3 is TGTGCCAGCAGCTTGAGTAGTATTGGGGGCCGACCCCTCCACTTT. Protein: CASSLSSIGGRPLHF.

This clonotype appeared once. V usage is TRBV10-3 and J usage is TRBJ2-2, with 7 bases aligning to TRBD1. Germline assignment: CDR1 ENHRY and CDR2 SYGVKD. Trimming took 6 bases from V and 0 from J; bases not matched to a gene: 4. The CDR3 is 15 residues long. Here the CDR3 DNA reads TGTGCCATCAGGAGGGACAGTACGAACACCGGGGAGCTGTTTTTT. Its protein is CAIRRDSTNTGELFF.

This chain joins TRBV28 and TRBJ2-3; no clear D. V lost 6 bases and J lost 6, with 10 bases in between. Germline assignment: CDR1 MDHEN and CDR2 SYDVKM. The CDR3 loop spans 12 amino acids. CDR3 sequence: CASSHAGDTQYF. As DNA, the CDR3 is TGTGCCAGCAGCCACGCCGGGGATACGCAGTATTTT. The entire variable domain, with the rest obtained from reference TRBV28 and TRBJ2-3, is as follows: DVKVTQSSRYLVKRTGEKVFLECVQDMDHENMFWYRQDPGLGLRLIYFSYDVKMKEKGDIPEGYSVSREKKERFSLILESASTNQTSMYLCASSHAGDTQYFGPGTRLTVL.

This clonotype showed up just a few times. Written as DNA, the CDR3 is TGTGCCAGCAGTGAAGCGTGGGGGGGAGTCTTGCCCGGGGAGCTGTTTTTT. Translated, it gives CASSEAWGGVLPGELFF. V usage is TRBV2 and J usage is TRBJ2-2; 7 nucleotides match TRBD2. The CDR3 spans 17 residues. After removal of 0 bases from V and 6 bases from J, the junction contained 10 bases not matched to a gene. Germline V gene lookup returns CDR1 SNHLY and CDR2 FYNNEI.

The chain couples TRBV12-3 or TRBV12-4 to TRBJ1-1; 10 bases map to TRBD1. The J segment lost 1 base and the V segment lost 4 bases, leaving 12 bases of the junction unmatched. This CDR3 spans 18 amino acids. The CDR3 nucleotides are TGTGCCAGCAGTTCCAGGTACGGGACAGGGGCCCAGAACACTGAAGCTTTCTTT. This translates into CASSSRYGTGAQNTEAFF.

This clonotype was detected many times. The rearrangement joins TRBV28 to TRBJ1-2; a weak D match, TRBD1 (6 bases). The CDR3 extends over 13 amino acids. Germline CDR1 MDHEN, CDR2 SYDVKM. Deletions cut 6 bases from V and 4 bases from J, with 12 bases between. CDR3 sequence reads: CASRFTGIYGYTF. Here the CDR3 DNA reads TGTGCCAGCAGATTTACAGGGATCTATGGCTACACCTTC.

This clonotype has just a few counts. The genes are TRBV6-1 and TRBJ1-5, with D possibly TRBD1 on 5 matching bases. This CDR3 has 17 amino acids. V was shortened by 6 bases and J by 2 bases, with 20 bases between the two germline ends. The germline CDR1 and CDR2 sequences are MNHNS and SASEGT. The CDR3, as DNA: TGTGCCAGCAGAGAAATCGCCGGGACTGGGGGCAATCAGCCCCAGCATTTT. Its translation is CASREIAGTGGNQPQHF.

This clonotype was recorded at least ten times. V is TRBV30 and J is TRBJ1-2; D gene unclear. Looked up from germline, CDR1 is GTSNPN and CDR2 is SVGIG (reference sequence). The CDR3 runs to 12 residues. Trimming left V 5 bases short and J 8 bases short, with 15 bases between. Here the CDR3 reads CAWAATSKGYTF. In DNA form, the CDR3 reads TGTGCCTGGGCGGCAACCTCTAAGGGCTACACCTTC.

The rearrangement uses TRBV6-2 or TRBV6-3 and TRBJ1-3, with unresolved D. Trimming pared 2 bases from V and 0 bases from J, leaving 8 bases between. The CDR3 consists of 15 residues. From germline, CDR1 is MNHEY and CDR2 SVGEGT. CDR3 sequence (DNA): TGTGCCAGCAGTTACGGCAGCCTCTCTGGAAACACCATATATTTT. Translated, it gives CASSYGSLSGNTIYF.

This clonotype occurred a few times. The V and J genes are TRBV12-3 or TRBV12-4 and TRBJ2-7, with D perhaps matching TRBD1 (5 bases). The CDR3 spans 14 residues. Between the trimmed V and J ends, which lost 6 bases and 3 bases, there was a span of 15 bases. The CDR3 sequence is CASRPPAGFYEQYF. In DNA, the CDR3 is TGTGCCAGCAGGCCGCCCGCAGGGTTCTACGAGCAGTACTTC.

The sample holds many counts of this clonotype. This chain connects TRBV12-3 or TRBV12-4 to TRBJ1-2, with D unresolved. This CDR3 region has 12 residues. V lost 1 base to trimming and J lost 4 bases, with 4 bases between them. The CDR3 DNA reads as TGTGCCAGCAGTTTAGATACCTATGGCTACACCTTC. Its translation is CASSLDTYGYTF.

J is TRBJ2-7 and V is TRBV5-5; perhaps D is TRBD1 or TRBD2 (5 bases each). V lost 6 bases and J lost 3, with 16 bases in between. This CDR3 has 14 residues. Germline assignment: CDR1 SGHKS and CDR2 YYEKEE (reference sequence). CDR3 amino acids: CASKETGAYYEQYF. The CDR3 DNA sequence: TGTGCCAGCAAGGAGACCGGGGCTTACTACGAGCAGTACTTC.

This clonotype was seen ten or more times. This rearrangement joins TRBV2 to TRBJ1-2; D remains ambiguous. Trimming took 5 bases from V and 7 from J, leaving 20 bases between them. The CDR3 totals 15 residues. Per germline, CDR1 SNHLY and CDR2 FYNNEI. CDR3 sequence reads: CASSQSGVLVGGYTF. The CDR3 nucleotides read TGTGCCAGCAGTCAAAGCGGGGTTCTCGTAGGTGGCTACACCTTC.

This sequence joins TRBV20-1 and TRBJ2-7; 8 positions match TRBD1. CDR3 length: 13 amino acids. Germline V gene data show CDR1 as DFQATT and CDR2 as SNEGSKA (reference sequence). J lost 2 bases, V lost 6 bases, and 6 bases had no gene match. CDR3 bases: TGCAGTGCCCGGACAGGGAAGACCTACGAGCAGTACTTC. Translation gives CSARTGKTYEQYF.

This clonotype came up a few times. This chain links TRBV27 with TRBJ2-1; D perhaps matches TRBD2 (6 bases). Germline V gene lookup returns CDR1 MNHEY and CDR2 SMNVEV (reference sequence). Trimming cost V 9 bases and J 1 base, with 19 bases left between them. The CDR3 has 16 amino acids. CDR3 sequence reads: CASRDSWGVSYNEQFF. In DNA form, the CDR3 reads TGTGCCAGTAGAGATTCGTGGGGGGTTTCCTACAATGAGCAGTTCTTC.

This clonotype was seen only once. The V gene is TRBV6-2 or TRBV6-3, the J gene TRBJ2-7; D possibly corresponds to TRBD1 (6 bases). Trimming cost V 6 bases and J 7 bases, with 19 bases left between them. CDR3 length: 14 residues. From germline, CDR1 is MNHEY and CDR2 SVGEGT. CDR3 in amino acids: CASRVQGVTGEQYF. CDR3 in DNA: TGTGCCAGCAGGGTACAGGGCGTCACGGGGGAGCAGTACTTC.

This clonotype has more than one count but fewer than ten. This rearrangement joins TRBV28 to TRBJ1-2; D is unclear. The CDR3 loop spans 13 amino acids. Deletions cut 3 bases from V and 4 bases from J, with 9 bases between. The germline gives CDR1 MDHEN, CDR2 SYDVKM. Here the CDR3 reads CASSFVARYGYTF. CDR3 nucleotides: TGTGCCAGCAGTTTTGTTGCACGCTATGGCTACACCTTC.

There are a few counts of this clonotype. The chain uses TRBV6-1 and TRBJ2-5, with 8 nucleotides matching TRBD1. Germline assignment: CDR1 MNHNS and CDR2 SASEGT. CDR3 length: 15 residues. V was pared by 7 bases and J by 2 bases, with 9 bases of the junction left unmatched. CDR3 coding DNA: TGTGCCAGCACCCCAGGGACAGGTTATCAAGAGACCCAGTACTTC. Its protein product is CASTPGTGYQETQYF.